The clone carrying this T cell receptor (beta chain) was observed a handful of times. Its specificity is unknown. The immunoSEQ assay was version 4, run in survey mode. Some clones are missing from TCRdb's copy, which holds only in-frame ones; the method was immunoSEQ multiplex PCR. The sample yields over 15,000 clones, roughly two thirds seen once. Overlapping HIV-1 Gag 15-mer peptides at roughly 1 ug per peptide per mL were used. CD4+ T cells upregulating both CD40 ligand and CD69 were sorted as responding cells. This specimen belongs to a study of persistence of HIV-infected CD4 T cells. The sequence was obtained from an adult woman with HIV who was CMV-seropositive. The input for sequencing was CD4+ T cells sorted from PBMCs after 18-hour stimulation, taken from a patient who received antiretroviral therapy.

CDR3 amino acids: CASSLGSANTGELFF. The CDR3 bases are TGCGCCAGCAGCTTGGGGAGCGCGAACACCGGGGAGCTGTTTTTT. V is TRBV5-1 and J is TRBJ2-2; D is uncertain. The germline gives CDR1 SGHRS, CDR2 YFSETQ. Trimming pared 0 bases from V and 0 bases from J, leaving 6 bases between. The length of the CDR3 is 15 residues.